This T cell receptor (beta chain) comes out of a study of CD8+ T cells in alopecia areata. Trimming removed 2 bases from V and 15 bases from J, with 23 bases in between. CDR1 is MDHEN, CDR2 SYDVKM, per germline. The length of the CDR3 is 15 residues. It was cDNA, reverse transcribed from extracted RNA, that served as the sequencing template. Data came from immunoSEQ multiplex PCR; TCRdb stores just in-frame clones and leaves some out. The sample contains a few hundred thousand clones, less than 45% of which appear only once. Treatment denoted: oral pan-JAK inhibitor, 5-10 mg twice daily. This clone has more than one count but fewer than ten.

Here the sequenced sample was CD4+ T cells sorted from blood, taken at roughly week 36, from a patient treated with tofacitinib. This rearrangement joins TRBV28 to TRBJ1-5; D is ambiguous. The sequence was obtained from a human donor with alopecia areata. This CDR3 reads CASSLKVGNRRRPHF. The CDR3 DNA is TGTGCCAGCAGTTTAAAGGTAGGGAATCGACGGCGCCCGCATTTT.